A single sample gave rise to the 16 T cell receptor beta chains below, sequenced in a study of identical twins. TCRdb independently ran MiXCR on the 5' RACE reads; one entry per CDR3 protein. The profile shows 350,000 or so distinct CDR3 sequences, approximately 13% of them singletons. This sample was also put to use in a study of yellow fever vaccine responses in identical twins.

The sample comprised CD8+ T cells sorted from blood. Receptor source: a woman between 18 and 30 years old in good health.

This sequence joins TRBV6-1 and TRBJ1-3, with TRBD1 matching 9 bases. The CDR3 has 15 residues. Germline-derived CDR1 and CDR2 are MNHNS and SASEGT. J was trimmed by 1 base and V by 6 bases; bases with no gene match: 4. CDR3 region: CASSLGTGSGNTIYF. DNA of the CDR3: TGTGCCAGCAGCCTAGGGACAGGGTCTGGAAACACCATATATTTT.

This clonotype has just a few counts. The CDR3 spells CASSFGQGTYEQYV. CDR3 coding DNA: TGTGCCAGCAGCTTTGGACAGGGGACCTACGAGCAGTACGTC. The rearrangement links TRBV11-2 to TRBJ2-7; 9 bases line up with TRBD1. The CDR3 totals 14 residues. The J segment lost 2 bases and the V segment lost 3 bases, leaving 2 bases of the junction unmatched. Germline V lookup: CDR1 SGHAT, CDR2 FQNNGV.

The gene calls are TRBV29-1 and TRBJ2-1; 15 bases map to TRBD2. The V gene end was trimmed by 5 bases and the J gene end by 1 base; junction bases not matched to a gene: 6. The CDR3 runs to 17 residues. Germline CDR1 reads SQVTM; CDR2 reads ANQGSEA. The CDR3 region is CSVRSGTSGRSYNEQFF. CDR3 in DNA: TGCAGCGTTCGATCCGGGACTAGCGGGAGGTCCTACAATGAGCAGTTCTTC.

The V call is TRBV5-1, the J call TRBJ2-2; tentative D call: TRBD1 (5 bases). Trimming shortened V by 0 bases and J by 5 bases, and 8 bases separated the two germline ends. Germline assignment: CDR1 SGHRS and CDR2 YFSETQ. This CDR3 comprises 14 residues. The CDR3 spells CASSLGDSTGELFF. The CDR3 nucleotides read TGCGCCAGCAGCTTGGGTGACAGTACCGGGGAGCTGTTTTTT.

This clonotype was seen a handful of times. The rearrangement links TRBV4-1 to TRBJ2-7; 8 bases map to TRBD2. J gave up 5 bases and V 0 bases, and 3 bases lay outside the gene matches. CDR3 length: 14 amino acids. The germline V gene has CDR1 MGHRA and CDR2 YSYEKL. CDR3 in DNA: TGCGCCAGCAGCCAAGATCCGGGAGGGGACGAGCAGTACTTC. It translates to CASSQDPGGDEQYF.

The chain is built from TRBV20-1 and TRBJ2-6, with D possibly TRBD1 on 5 matching bases. Germline V gives CDR1 DFQATT, CDR2 SNEGSKA (reference sequence). V lost 0 bases and J lost 0, with 15 bases in between. The CDR3 is 18 amino acids. The chain's CDR3 is CSAREGQTQRSGANVLTF. CDR3 DNA sequence: TGCAGTGCTAGAGAGGGGCAGACTCAACGCTCTGGGGCCAACGTCCTGACTTTC.

The chain uses TRBV14 and TRBJ2-1, with D maybe TRBD1 (6 bases). The CDR3 contains 15 residues. From germline, CDR1 is SGHDN and CDR2 FVKESK. The V end lost 4 bases, the J end lost 5 bases, and 15 bases lay between the germline ends. The DNA for the CDR3 is TGTGCCAGCAGCCCTCAGGGGAAGTGGGACAATGAGCAGTTCTTC. Its translation is CASSPQGKWDNEQFF.

This chain links TRBV5-1 with TRBJ1-2; TRBD1 is a possible D gene (5 bases). Germline values: CDR1 SGHRS, CDR2 YFSETQ. The CDR3 is made up of 12 amino acids. Trimming took 8 bases from V and 5 from J, leaving 13 bases between them. The CDR3 DNA reads TGCGCCAGTGCCGGGACGGATTATGGCTACACCTTC. It codes for CASAGTDYGYTF.

This clonotype was picked up many times. The rearrangement links TRBV27 to TRBJ2-3; D is possibly TRBD1 or TRBD2 (5 bases each). Trimming left V 2 bases short and J 1 base short, with 13 bases between. Germline assignment: CDR1 MNHEY and CDR2 SMNVEV (reference sequence). This CDR3 region has 16 residues. The CDR3 spells CASSLRGGSRTDTQYF. In DNA, the CDR3 is TGTGCCAGCAGTTTACGGGGCGGATCCCGCACAGATACGCAGTATTTT.

This chain links TRBV27 with TRBJ2-7; 7 bases map to TRBD2. Germline V CDR1 and CDR2: MNHEY, SMNVEV (reference sequence). The trim removed 2 bases at V and 7 bases at J, leaving 5 bases unmatched. CDR3 length equals 13 residues. The CDR3 loop reads CASSLRAGREQYV. The DNA for the CDR3 is TGTGCCAGCAGTTTAAGGGCCGGGAGGGAGCAGTACGTC.

Concerning this clonotype itself: A much larger clone is a single base away; this may be a read error. This rearrangement joins TRBV5-5 to TRBJ2-5; 7 bases are shared with TRBD2. V dropped 2 bases and J dropped 5; count of bases not matched to a gene: 9. The germline CDR1 and CDR2 sequences are SGHKS and YYEKEE (reference sequence). CDR3 size: 15 residues. The CDR3 nucleotides read TGTGCCAGCAGCTTCGGGGGGAGGCTACAGGAGACCCAGTACTTC. It encodes CASSFGGRLQETQYF.

This clonotype has more than one count but fewer than ten. This chain joins TRBV10-3 and TRBJ2-5; D ambiguous. V dropped 3 bases and J dropped 6 bases, with 11 bases sitting between them. CDR3 length: 13 residues. Looked up from germline, CDR1 is ENHRY and CDR2 is SYGVKD. The chain's CDR3 is CAISDPWLQTQYF. The CDR3 nucleotides are TGTGCCATCAGTGACCCCTGGCTGCAGACCCAGTACTTC.

There are a few counts of this clonotype. The chain combines TRBV23-1 with TRBJ2-7; D possibly matches TRBD1 or TRBD2 (7 bases each). TRBV23-1 is an open reading frame, and its role is uncertain. V gave up 0 bases and J gave up 2 bases, with 17 bases separating them. The CDR3 sequence is 17 residues long. CDR3 amino acids: CASSQSGGGRGAYEQYF. The CDR3 nucleotides read TGCGCCAGCAGTCAATCAGGGGGCGGGAGAGGGGCCTACGAGCAGTACTTC.

This clonotype turned up a few times. This chain links TRBV9 with TRBJ2-3; TRBD2 is a possible D gene (5 bases). The V end lost 0 bases, the J end lost 4 bases, and 12 bases lay between the germline ends. The CDR3 is 15 amino acids. From germline, CDR1 is SGDLS and CDR2 YYNGEE. This chain's CDR3 is CASSVGGSLADTQYF. As DNA, the CDR3 is TGTGCCAGCAGCGTAGGAGGGAGCCTGGCAGATACGCAGTATTTT.

The V and J genes are TRBV9 and TRBJ2-1; 9 bases agree with TRBD2. Germline V gives CDR1 SGDLS, CDR2 YYNGEE. Trimming took 1 base from V and 5 from J; bases not matched to a gene: 7. There are 16 residues in the CDR3. CDR3 in amino acids: CASSVTGTSTNNEQFF. CDR3 sequence (DNA): TGTGCCAGCAGCGTAACCGGGACTAGCACCAACAATGAGCAGTTCTTC.

The chain recombines TRBV24-1 with TRBJ2-7; D is ambiguous. The ends were cut back, 5 bases at V and 2 bases at J, with 9 bases in the middle. The CDR3 is 13 amino acids. CDR1 is KGHDR and CDR2 is SFDVKD in the germline V gene. The CDR3 nucleotides are TGTGCCACCAGTGCAGACCAAGCCTACGAGCAGTACTTC. Protein sequence: CATSADQAYEQYF.